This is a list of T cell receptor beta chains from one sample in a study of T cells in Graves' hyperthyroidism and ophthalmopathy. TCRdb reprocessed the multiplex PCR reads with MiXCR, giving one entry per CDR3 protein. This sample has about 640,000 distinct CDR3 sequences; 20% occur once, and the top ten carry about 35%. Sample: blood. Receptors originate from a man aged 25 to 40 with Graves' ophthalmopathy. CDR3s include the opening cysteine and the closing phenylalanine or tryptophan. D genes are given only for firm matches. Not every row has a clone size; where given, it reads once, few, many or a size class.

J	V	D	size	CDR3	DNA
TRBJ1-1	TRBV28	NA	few	CASGRANTEAFF	TGTGCCAGCGGCAGGGCGAACACTGAAGCTTTCTTT
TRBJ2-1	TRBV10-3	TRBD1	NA	CAINQRTGAYNEQFF	TGTGCCATCAATCAGAGGACAGGGGCCTACAATGAGCAGTTCTTC
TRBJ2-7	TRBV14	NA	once	CASSQSAGPSYEQYF	TGTGCCAGCAGCCAAAGTGCAGGCCCTTCCTACGAGCAGTACTTC
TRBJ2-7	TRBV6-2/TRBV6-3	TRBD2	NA	CASSSLWGTSGSGNEQYF	TGTGCCAGCAGTTCGCTTTGGGGTACTAGCGGGAGCGGGAACGAGCAGTACTTC
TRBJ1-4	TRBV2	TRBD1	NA	CASSPGDRSEKLFF	TGTGCCAGCAGTCCCGGGGACAGGAGTGAAAAACTGTTTTTT
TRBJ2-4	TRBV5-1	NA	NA	CASSLPRDIQYF	TGCGCCAGCAGCCTCCCCAGGGACATTCAGTACTTC
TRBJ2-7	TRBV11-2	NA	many	CASSFFDSGTYEQYF	TGTGCCAGCAGCTTTTTCGACTCAGGCACCTACGAGCAGTACTTC
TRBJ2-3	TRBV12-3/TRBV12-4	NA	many	CASRLSSTDTQYF	TGTGCCAGCAGATTGTCTAGCACAGATACGCAGTATTTT
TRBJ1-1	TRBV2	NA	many	CASSRLDRGAFF	TGTGCCAGCAGTCGCCTCGACCGCGGAGCTTTCTTT
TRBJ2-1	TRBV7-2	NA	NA	CASSSTMVVALYNEQFF	TGTGCCAGCAGCTCCACGATGGTAGTAGCGTTATACAATGAGCAGTTCTTC
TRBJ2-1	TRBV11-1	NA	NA	CAKGWGLCNEQFF	TGTGCCAAAGGTTGGGGGTTGTGCAATGAGCAGTTCTTC
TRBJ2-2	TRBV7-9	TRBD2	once	CARQAGNTGELFF	TGTGCCAGACAAGCGGGAAACACCGGGGAGCTGTTTTTT
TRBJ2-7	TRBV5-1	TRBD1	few	CASSETGERSYEQYF	TGCGCCAGCAGCGAGACAGGGGAGAGGTCCTACGAGCAGTACTTC
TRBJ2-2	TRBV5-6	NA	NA	CASSLGGGISTGELFF	TGTGCCAGCAGCTTGGGGGGCGGGATATCTACCGGGGAGCTGTTTTTT
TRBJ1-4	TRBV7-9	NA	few	CASSSGGGAPPEKLFF	TGTGCCAGCAGCTCCGGGGGGGGCGCACCGCCTGAAAAACTGTTTTTT
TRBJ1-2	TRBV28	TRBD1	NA	CASRGQNCGYTF	TGTGCCAGCAGGGGACAGAACTGTGGCTACACCTTC
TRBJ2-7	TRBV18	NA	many	CASSPARVDLGEQYF	TGTGCCAGCTCACCCGCCCGAGTGGACCTGGGAGAGCAGTACTTC
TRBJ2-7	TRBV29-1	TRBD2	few	CSVAQRLAGTNEQYF	TGCAGCGTTGCCCAGAGACTAGCGGGAACCAACGAGCAGTACTTC
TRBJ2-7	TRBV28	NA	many	CASSDLRDSYEQYF	TGTGCCAGCAGCGACCTCAGGGATTCCTACGAGCAGTACTTC
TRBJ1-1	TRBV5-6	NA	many	CASSLASNTEAFF	TGTGCCAGCAGCTTGGCATCGAACACTGAAGCTTTCTTT
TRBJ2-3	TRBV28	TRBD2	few	CASSYTPTGTSGSDTQYF	TGTGCCAGCAGTTATACCCCGACCGGGACTAGCGGGTCAGATACGCAGTATTTT
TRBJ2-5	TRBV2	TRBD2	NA	CASRGAGRTRETQYF	TGTGCCAGCAGAGGAGCGGGAAGGACGCGAGAGACCCAGTACTTC
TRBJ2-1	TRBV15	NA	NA	CATSRDLTPSSYNEQFF	TGTGCCACCAGCAGAGATCTGACGCCGAGCTCCTACAATGAGCAGTTCTTC
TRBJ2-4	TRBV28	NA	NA	CASQLDDSNIQYF	TGTGCCAGCCAGTTAGACGATTCGAACATTCAGTACTTC
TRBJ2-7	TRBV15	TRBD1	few	CATSRDDRDSYEQYF	TGTGCCACCAGCAGAGATGACAGGGACTCCTACGAGCAGTACTTC
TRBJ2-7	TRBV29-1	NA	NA	CSVVRGVYEQYF	TGCAGCGTTGTTCGCGGGGTCTACGAGCAGTACTTC
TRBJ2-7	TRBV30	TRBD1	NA	CALDRGGYEQYF	TGTGCCTTAGACAGGGGTGGCTACGAGCAGTACTTC
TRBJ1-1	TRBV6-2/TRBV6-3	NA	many	CASSYRPWTTEAFF	TGTGCCAGCAGTTATCGACCTTGGACAACTGAAGCTTTCTTT
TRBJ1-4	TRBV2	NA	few	CASRGRSMDEKLFF	TGTGCCAGCAGGGGCAGGAGCATGGATGAAAAACTGTTTTTT
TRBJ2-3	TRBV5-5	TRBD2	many	CASSRGTSADTDTQYF	TGTGCCAGCAGCCGTGGGACTAGCGCCGACACAGATACGCAGTATTTT
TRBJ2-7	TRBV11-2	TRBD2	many	CASSLGFRAERESYEQYF	TGTGCCAGCAGCTTAGGGTTCAGGGCAGAGCGGGAGAGTTACGAGCAGTACTTC
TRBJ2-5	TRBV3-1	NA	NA	CASSQDPGAGQETQYF	TGTGCCAGCAGCCAAGATCCAGGTGCGGGACAAGAGACCCAGTACTTC
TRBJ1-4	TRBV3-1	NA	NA	CASSQLMGEKLFF	TGTGCCAGCAGCCAACTGATGGGGGAAAAACTGTTTTTT
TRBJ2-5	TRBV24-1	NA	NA	CATSDLGTQYF	TGTGCCACCAGTGATTTGGGGACCCAGTACTTC
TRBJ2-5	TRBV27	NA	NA	CASSLLGTGAGRYQETQYF	TGTGCCAGCAGTTTACTGGGGACCGGGGCGGGCCGGTACCAAGAGACCCAGTACTTC
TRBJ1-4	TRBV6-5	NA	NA	CASSYSGAGNEKLFF	TGTGCCAGCAGTTACTCGGGGGCGGGTAATGAAAAACTGTTTTTT
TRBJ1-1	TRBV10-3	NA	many	CAISGQGRNTEAFF	TGTGCCATCAGTGGGCAGGGGAGGAACACTGAAGCTTTCTTT
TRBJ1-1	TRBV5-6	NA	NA	CASSLPRTRNTEAFF	TGTGCCAGCAGCTTGCCTCGGACACGGAACACTGAAGCTTTCTTT
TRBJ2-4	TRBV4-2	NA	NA	CASSQDRQAKNIQYF	TGTGCCAGCAGCCAAGACCGTCAAGCCAAAAACATTCAGTACTTC
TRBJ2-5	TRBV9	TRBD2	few	CASSPQRASGKETQYF	TGTGCCAGCAGCCCCCAGAGGGCTAGCGGAAAAGAGACCCAGTACTTC
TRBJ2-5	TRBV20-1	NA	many	CSARDIGQGGQETQYF	TGCAGTGCTAGAGATATTGGACAGGGAGGGCAAGAGACCCAGTACTTC
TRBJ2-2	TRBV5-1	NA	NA	CASKSPLGTLRPGELFF	TGCGCCAGCAAATCCCCCCTGGGGACCCTGCGGCCCGGGGAGCTGTTTTTT
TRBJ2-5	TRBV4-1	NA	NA	CASSLGDIDHQETQYF	TGCGCCAGCAGCCTAGGGGACATTGATCACCAAGAGACCCAGTACTTC
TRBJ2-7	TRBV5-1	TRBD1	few	CASSPLGTDNEQYF	TGCGCCAGCAGCCCACTAGGGACAGACAACGAGCAGTACTTC
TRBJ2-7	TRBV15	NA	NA	CATSNEEVITYEQYF	TGTGCCACCAGCAATGAGGAGGTAATCACCTACGAGCAGTACTTC
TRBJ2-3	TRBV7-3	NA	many	CASSSADSTDTQYF	TGTGCCAGCAGCTCAGCCGACAGCACAGATACGCAGTATTTT
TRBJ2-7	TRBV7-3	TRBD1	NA	CASSWGQSYEQYF	TGTGCCAGCAGCTGGGGACAGTCCTACGAGCAGTACTTC
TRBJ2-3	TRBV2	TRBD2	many	CASNRLAGAYGTDTQYF	TGTGCCAGCAATCGACTAGCGGGAGCGTACGGCACAGATACGCAGTATTTT
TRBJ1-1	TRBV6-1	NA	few	CASTAGGAKRTEAFF	TGTGCCAGCACCGCGGGGGGGGCTAAGAGGACTGAAGCTTTCTTT
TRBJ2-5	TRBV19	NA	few	CASSSRFDSEKETQYF	TGTGCCAGTAGTTCCCGCTTTGACTCGGAGAAAGAGACCCAGTACTTC